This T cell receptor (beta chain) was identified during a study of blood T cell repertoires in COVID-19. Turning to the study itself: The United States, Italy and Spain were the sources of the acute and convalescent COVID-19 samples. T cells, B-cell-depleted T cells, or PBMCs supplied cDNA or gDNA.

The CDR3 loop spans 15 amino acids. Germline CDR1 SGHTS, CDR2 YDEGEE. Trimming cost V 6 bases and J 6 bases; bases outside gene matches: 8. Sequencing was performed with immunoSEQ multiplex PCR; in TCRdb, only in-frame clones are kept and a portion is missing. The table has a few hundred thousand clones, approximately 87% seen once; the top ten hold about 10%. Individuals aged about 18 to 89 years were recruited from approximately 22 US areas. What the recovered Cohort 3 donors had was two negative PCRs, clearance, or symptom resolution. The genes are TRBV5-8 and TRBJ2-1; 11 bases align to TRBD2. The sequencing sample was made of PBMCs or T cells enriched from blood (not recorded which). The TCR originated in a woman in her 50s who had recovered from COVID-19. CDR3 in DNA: TGTGCCAGCACCTCTTGGACTAGCGGGTCCAATGAGCAGTTCTTC. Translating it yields CASTSWTSGSNEQFF.